These 5 T cell receptor beta chains share one sample of origin, sequenced in a study of T-cell memory formation after mild COVID-19. TCRdb recomputed calls from the 5' RACE reads with MiXCR, one row per CDR3 protein. The table has about 430,000 distinct CDR3 sequences, roughly 18% seen once. Sequencing used PBMCs or a T cell subset sorted from them (not recorded which). The origin of the receptors is a man younger than 35 who had mild COVID-19 (a few samples of this study predate the infection). Cell type and time point are not known.

In this sample, this clonotype turned up a few times. The chain couples TRBV19 to TRBJ2-1; D possibly matches TRBD1 or TRBD2 (6 bases each). Trimming removed 5 bases from V and 9 bases from J, with 14 bases in between. The CDR3 loop spans 13 amino acids. Germline CDR1 reads LNHDA; CDR2 reads SQIVND (reference sequence). CDR3 region: CASSASRGVEQFF. CDR3 nucleotide sequence: TGTGCCAGTAGTGCGTCAAGGGGGGTTGAGCAGTTCTTC.

This clonotype has only a few counts. The J gene is TRBJ1-2, the V gene TRBV5-1; 7 bases align to TRBD1. Germline-derived CDR1 and CDR2 are SGHRS and YFSETQ. The ends lost 0 bases at V and 0 bases at J; junction bases unmatched: 11. The CDR3 extends over 18 amino acids. The CDR3 coding sequence is TGCGCCAGCAGCTTGGGCCCGGGACAGAAACTTTCTAACTATGGCTACACCTTC. Protein sequence: CASSLGPGQKLSNYGYTF.

This clonotype was seen only a few times. The rearrangement uses TRBV6-5 and TRBJ1-1; unclear D gene. Germline CDR1 is MNHEY and CDR2 is SVGAGI. The CDR3 is made up of 15 amino acids. V lost 0 bases and J 0 bases, leaving 8 bases between the germline ends. The CDR3 spells CASSYSHRVNTEAFF. The CDR3 DNA sequence: TGTGCCAGCAGTTACTCGCACCGCGTGAACACTGAAGCTTTCTTT.

This chain connects TRBV5-1 to TRBJ1-1; TRBD1 matches 7 bases. The CDR3 consists of 16 residues. Germline V lookup: CDR1 SGHRS, CDR2 YFSETQ. V trimming: 0 bases; J trimming: 5 bases; junction bases outside the gene matches: 10. The CDR3 coding sequence is TGCGCCAGCAGCTTGGCCCCCTCGACAGGGTGGACTGAAGCTTTCTTT. Residues: CASSLAPSTGWTEAFF.

This clonotype turned up a few times. The chain employs TRBV4-3 and TRBJ2-2; no definite D call. Germline CDR1 is LGHNA and CDR2 is YSLEER. CDR3 length: 17 amino acids. V lost 1 base, J lost 7 bases, and 19 bases lay in between. In nucleotides, the CDR3 is TGCGCCAGCAGCCAAGGGGGTTCTGGGGTGGGGAACGGGGAGCTGTTTTTT. Translated, it gives CASSQGGSGVGNGELFF.